The 20 T cell receptor beta chains below were found in one sample sequenced in a study of beta chain features in type 1 diabetes (dated by TCRdb to the late 2010s). Their recognized antigens are unknown. Libraries were constructed by the immunoSEQ multiplex PCR assay. All of the isolated RNA was reverse transcribed with the High Capacity cDNA Reverse Transcription Kit, so expressed TCRB transcripts were sequenced. This immuneACCESS table, as held by TCRdb, lists in-frame sequences with V and J called but not all clones. Of the missing ones, under half trace to an unresolved V gene in checked studies; the others have no known cause. For this sample there are about 710,000 clones; 11% to 15% appear just once. Roughly 0.04% of the sample is held by the ten biggest clonotypes. Overall study outcomes, separate from this receptor: A moderate but significant shortening of TCRB CDR3 length was observed in type 1 diabetes patients in all four CD4+ subsets.

Sequences were obtained from naive CD4+ T cells from blood. Per the publication, the cell subset or site label means: true naive CD4+ T cells. The source of these receptors is a man aged 18 to 30 with type 1 diabetes.

The chain has TRBV7-9 and TRBJ1-1; 9 bases match TRBD1. The CDR3 is 15 residues long. With 7 bases clipped from V and 1 base from J, the junction kept 7 bases outside the gene matches. Germline CDR1 and CDR2: SEHNR and FQNEAQ (reference sequence). CDR3 loop: CASTPRGQGNTEAFF. CDR3 nucleotide sequence: TGTGCCAGCACCCCAAGGGGACAGGGGAACACTGAAGCTTTCTTT.

Worth noting for this clone: Other DNA sequences of this sample code for an identical CDR3. This chain connects TRBV9 to TRBJ2-3; TRBD2 aligns across 10 bases. The CDR3 contains 15 residues. Trimming at V came to 2 bases and at J to 1 base, leaving 1 base not matched to a gene. Looked up from germline, CDR1 is SGDLS and CDR2 is YYNGEE. The CDR3 protein is CASSVGLAGTDTQYF. For the CDR3, the DNA is TGTGCCAGCAGCGTTGGACTAGCGGGCACAGATACGCAGTATTTT.

As concerns this clone: The same CDR3 also results from other DNA sequences found in this sample. The chain carries TRBV7-9 and TRBJ2-3; D uncertain. The CDR3 spans 14 residues. CDR1 is SEHNR, CDR2 FQNEAQ, per germline (reference sequence). With 1 base removed from V and 2 bases from J, the gap between germline ends came to 7 bases. CDR3 loop: CASSLGTVTDTQYF. The CDR3 coding sequence is TGTGCCAGCAGCTTAGGAACCGTCACAGATACGCAGTATTTT. The full variable domain, with the rest looked up from reference TRBV7-9 and TRBJ2-3, is DTGVSQNPRHKITKRGQNVTFRCDPISEHNRLYWYRQTLGQGPEFLTYFQNEAQLEKSRLLSDRFSAERPKGSFSTLEIQRTEQGDSAMYLCASSLGTVTDTQYFGPGTRLTVL.

The rearrangement uses TRBV27 and TRBJ2-1, with D tentatively TRBD2 (6 bases). Per germline, CDR1 MNHEY and CDR2 SMNVEV (reference sequence). V dropped 5 bases and J dropped 0 bases, with 11 bases sitting between them. This CDR3 spans 15 amino acids. CDR3 amino acids: CASSLAQSSYNEQFF. In nucleotides, the CDR3 is TGTGCCAGCAGTCTAGCGCAGAGCTCCTACAATGAGCAGTTCTTC.

This clone appeared a few times. The sample contains more than one DNA sequence encoding this CDR3. The chain links TRBV6-6 to TRBJ2-1; 7 bases match TRBD1. Germline V gene sequence: CDR1 MNHNY, CDR2 SVGAGI (reference sequence). Unmatched junction bases numbered 0, after V lost 4 bases and J lost 3 bases. This CDR3 is built from 13 residues. CDR3 nucleotide sequence: TGTGCCAGCAGTTGGGACAGCTACAATGAGCAGTTCTTC. This codes for CASSWDSYNEQFF.

The chain employs TRBV28 and TRBJ2-7; 9 bases match TRBD2. CDR3 length: 15 amino acids. Germline loops: CDR1 MDHEN, CDR2 SYDVKM. Trimming took 7 bases from V and 0 from J; bases not matched to a gene: 7. Here the CDR3 reads CASTATSGFSYEQYF. The CDR3 DNA is TGTGCCAGCACCGCCACTAGCGGGTTCTCCTACGAGCAGTACTTC. Drawing the rest from reference TRBV28 and TRBJ2-7, the complete variable domain is DVKVTQSSRYLVKRTGEKVFLECVQDMDHENMFWYRQDPGLGLRLIYFSYDVKMKEKGDIPEGYSVSREKKERFSLILESASTNQTSMYLCASTATSGFSYEQYFGPGTRLTVT.

This clone was observed a few times. The chain recombines TRBV29-1 with TRBJ1-5; possibly TRBD1 for D (6 bases). The V end was cut by 3 bases, the J end by 2 bases, with 11 bases between. From germline, CDR1 is SQVTM and CDR2 ANQGSEA. This CDR3 has 14 residues. CDR3 in amino acids: CSVESGVGNQPQHF. In DNA, the CDR3 is TGCAGCGTTGAGTCAGGGGTGGGCAATCAGCCCCAGCATTTT.

This clone appeared a few times. V and J are TRBV25-1 and TRBJ1-5; D is unresolved. The ends were cut back, 5 bases at V and 3 bases at J, with 11 bases in the middle. Germline V gene lookup returns CDR1 MGHDK and CDR2 SYGVNS. CDR3 length: 14 amino acids. This CDR3 reads CASSFGRHNQPQHF. In DNA form, the CDR3 reads TGTGCCAGCAGTTTTGGCAGACACAATCAGCCCCAGCATTTT.

The V call is TRBV25-1, the J call TRBJ2-7, with D tentatively TRBD2 (6 bases). CDR3 length equals 14 residues. Trimming took off 5 bases at V and 0 bases at J, with 11 bases between the two ends. Looked up from germline, CDR1 is MGHDK and CDR2 is SYGVNS. The CDR3 is CASSRDSYSYEQYF. The CDR3 DNA reads TGTGCCAGCAGTCGGGACTCGTACTCCTACGAGCAGTACTTC.

This clone showed up just a few times. Different DNA sequences within this sample yield the same CDR3. The chain is built from TRBV7-9 and TRBJ2-1, with D unclear. Germline loops: CDR1 SEHNR, CDR2 FQNEAQ (reference sequence). This CDR3 contains 11 residues. Trimming left V 0 bases short and J 8 bases short, with 2 bases between. CDR3 in DNA: TGTGCCAGCAGCTTAGCTGATGAGCAGTTCTTC. It is translated as CASSLADEQFF.

The chain combines TRBV18 with TRBJ2-7, with TRBD2 matching over 8 bases. The V segment lost 3 bases and the J segment 5 bases; nucleotides outside the gene matches: 0. This CDR3 contains 12 residues. Germline assignment: CDR1 KGHSH and CDR2 LQKENI. In nucleotides, the CDR3 is TGTGCCAGCTCACCGACTAGCGACGAGCAGTACTTC. Encoded protein: CASSPTSDEQYF.

The rearrangement links TRBV11-2 to TRBJ1-2, with TRBD1 matching over 9 bases. Per the germline V gene, CDR1 is SGHAT and CDR2 is FQNNGV. The CDR3 loop spans 15 amino acids. Trimming at V came to 4 bases and at J to 2 bases, leaving 5 bases not matched to a gene. The CDR3, as DNA: TGTGCCAGCAGCTCGGCCGGGACAGGGAACTATGGCTACACCTTC. Amino acid sequence: CASSSAGTGNYGYTF.

This rearrangement joins TRBV7-2 to TRBJ2-1; possibly TRBD1 for D (6 bases). The CDR3 runs to 15 residues. The V gene's germline CDR1 is SGHTA and CDR2 FQGNSA. Between the trimmed V and J ends, which lost 5 bases and 3 bases, there was a span of 14 bases. The CDR3 loop reads CASSGGRNYYNEQFF. The CDR3 DNA sequence: TGTGCCAGCAGCGGGGGCCGGAACTACTACAATGAGCAGTTCTTC. Based on the CDR3 plus reference TRBV7-2 and TRBJ2-1, the full variable domain is GAGVSQSPSNKVTEKGKDVELRCDPISGHTALYWYRQSLGQGLEFLIYFQGNSAPDKSGLPSDRFSAERTGGSVSTLTIQRTQQEDSAVYLCASSGGRNYYNEQFFGPGTRLTVL.

With respect to this clone: The sample holds other DNA sequences that translate to the same CDR3. The chain joins TRBV7-2 to TRBJ1-3; D is undetermined. V was cut by 1 base and J by 1 base, with 5 bases left in between. The CDR3 runs 14 residues. Germline V lookup: CDR1 SGHTA, CDR2 FQGNSA. CDR3 sequence: CASSLGLSGNTIYF. DNA for the CDR3: TGTGCCAGCAGCTTAGGGCTGTCTGGAAACACCATATATTTT.

This clone was seen only a few times. V gene TRBV7-9 combines with J gene TRBJ2-5, with 9 bases aligning to TRBD2. The CDR3 length is 15 residues. J was trimmed by 2 bases and V by 4 bases; bases with no gene match: 5. Germline V CDR1 and CDR2: SEHNR, FQNEAQ (reference sequence). The CDR3 is CASSSRLAAQETQYF. For the CDR3, the DNA is TGTGCCAGCAGCTCCCGACTAGCGGCACAAGAGACCCAGTACTTC. Complete variable domain (other parts from reference TRBV7-9 and TRBJ2-5): DTGVSQNPRHKITKRGQNVTFRCDPISEHNRLYWYRQTLGQGPEFLTYFQNEAQLEKSRLLSDRFSAERPKGSFSTLEIQRTEQGDSAMYLCASSSRLAAQETQYFGPGTRLLVL.

The rearrangement joins TRBV5-1 to TRBJ2-5, with 8 nucleotides matching TRBD1. This CDR3 is 14 amino acids long. V trimming: 2 bases; J trimming: 1 base; junction bases outside the gene matches: 1. Germline V lookup: CDR1 SGHRS, CDR2 YFSETQ. CDR3 bases: TGCGCCAGCAGCTTTGACAGGGGCCAAGAGACCCAGTACTTC. The encoded protein is CASSFDRGQETQYF.

This clone appeared a few times. The V gene is TRBV11-2, the J gene TRBJ1-5, with 10 bases aligning to TRBD1. Germline CDR1 is SGHAT and CDR2 is FQNNGV. The CDR3 has 14 residues. J gave up 9 bases and V 6 bases, and 8 bases lay outside the gene matches. CDR3 DNA sequence: TGTGCCAGCAGTCAGGGGGGACAGGGGCTGCCCCAGCATTTT. This sequence encodes CASSQGGQGLPQHF.

The chain uses TRBV10-3 and TRBJ2-7; 13 nucleotides line up with TRBD2. Germline V lookup: CDR1 ENHRY, CDR2 SYGVKD. The CDR3 contains 16 residues. V trimming: 8 bases; J trimming: 0 bases; junction bases outside the gene matches: 7. The CDR3 DNA follows: TGTGCCATCCCGGGACTAGCGGGATTCATCTCCTACGAGCAGTACTTC. Its translation is CAIPGLAGFISYEQYF.

The chain is built from TRBV5-6 and TRBJ1-1; no clear D. Germline assignment: CDR1 SGHDT and CDR2 YYEEEE. Between the trimmed V and J ends, which lost 7 bases and 0 bases, there was a span of 13 bases. This CDR3 comprises 14 residues. The CDR3 DNA reads as TGTGCCAGCTACCCCTTTGGAATGAACACTGAAGCTTTCTTT. Amino acids: CASYPFGMNTEAFF.

The V call is TRBV27, the J call TRBJ2-7; TRBD2 agrees at 7 bases. CDR3 length equals 12 residues. CDR1 MNHEY and CDR2 SMNVEV come from the germline V gene (reference sequence). J lost 1 base, V lost 8 bases, and 2 bases had no gene match. Here the CDR3 DNA reads TGTGCCAGCCTCGGGGGGTCCTACGAGCAGTACTTC. This gives the protein CASLGGSYEQYF.